Sequencing of this TCR beta chain was carried out in a study of OX40 agonist ivuxolimab in advanced cancers. This CDR3 comprises 11 residues. Trimming cost V 5 bases and J 7 bases, with 8 bases left between them. Germline loops: CDR1 MNHNY, CDR2 SVGAGI (reference sequence). Assay: immunoSEQ multiplex PCR; the TCRdb copy retains only in-frame clones and omits some. Of tens of thousands of clones in the sample, 85% to 90% were seen once. The table lists this clone with a few counts. This rearrangement joins TRBV6-6 to TRBJ1-1; D remains ambiguous. Sequenced material: CD4+ or CD8+ T cells sorted from blood, taken in a trial of the OX40 agonist ivuxolimab. The sequence came from an adult with an advanced solid tumor such as melanoma, head and neck, liver or kidney cancer. The CDR3 DNA sequence: TGTGCCAGCAGTGCATCAGTTGAAGCTTTCTTT. Translating it yields CASSASVEAFF.